Below are 8 T cell receptor beta chains sequenced from a single sample in a study of prognosis after radiotherapy for stage I lung cancer. By two-round multiplex PCR, the TCR beta CDR3 was amplified from genomic DNA. First-round PCR, the initial amplification, used primers specific to each TRBV and TRBJ gene. TCRdb re-called the multiplex PCR reads through MiXCR, storing one row per CDR3 protein. Of about 30,000 distinct CDR3 sequences in the sample, approximately 31% were seen once. Sequenced here: PBMCs, sampled before or after stereotactic body radiation therapy (not recorded which). These receptors were collected from a donor of 50 years or more with non-small cell lung cancer.

This clonotype was detected many times. The rearrangement joins TRBV28 to TRBJ2-5; D not resolved. Trimming stripped 5 bases from V and 2 bases from J, with 9 bases between. This CDR3 region has 13 residues. The V gene's germline CDR1 is MDHEN and CDR2 SYDVKM. CDR3 amino acids: CASSPQVQETQYF. In nucleotides, the CDR3 is TGTGCCAGCAGTCCCCAGGTACAAGAGACCCAGTACTTC.

By proportion, this clonotype is medium-sized (0.01 to 0.1%). The chain uses TRBV11-2 and TRBJ2-6, with D possibly being TRBD1 (6 bases). CDR3 size: 17 residues. Trimming took 7 bases from V and 1 from J, leaving 17 bases between them. Germline V lookup: CDR1 SGHAT, CDR2 FQNNGV. The CDR3 nucleotides are TGTGCCAGCACCCACAGGGCAGGAATATCTGGGGCCAACGTCCTGACTTTC. It encodes CASTHRAGISGANVLTF.

This clonotype was seen ten or more times. The gene calls are TRBV6-1 and TRBJ1-2; TRBD1 agrees at 7 bases. Trimming removed 5 bases from V and 3 bases from J; junction bases left unmatched: 3. Germline assignment: CDR1 MNHNS and CDR2 SASEGT. CDR3 size: 13 residues. The CDR3 region has the DNA TGTGCCAGCAGTAACACAGGGGACTATGGCTACACCTTC. The encoded protein is CASSNTGDYGYTF.

This clonotype came up many times. The V and J genes are TRBV6-1 and TRBJ2-1; TRBD1 is a possible D gene (5 bases). Trimming stripped 7 bases from V and 5 bases from J, with 12 bases between. The CDR3 runs 13 residues. In germline, CDR1 is MNHNS, CDR2 SASEGT. CDR3 protein: CASKGFPHNEQFF. CDR3 in DNA: TGTGCCAGCAAGGGGTTCCCACACAATGAGCAGTTCTTC.

This clonotype was picked up many times. The chain carries TRBV12-3 or TRBV12-4 and TRBJ2-7, with D possibly matching TRBD1 (7 bases). V was clipped by 1 base and J by 4 bases, with 11 bases between them. This CDR3 has 14 amino acids. The chain's CDR3 is CASSLGRGRYEQYF. The CDR3 DNA reads as TGTGCCAGCAGTTTAGGGAGGGGGCGGTACGAGCAGTACTTC.

Remarks on this clonotype: Sequence at one end of the junction differs from germline and may be a read error. V usage is TRBV28 and J usage is TRBJ2-7; D is possibly TRBD2 (6 bases). Germline CDR1 reads MDHEN; CDR2 reads SYDVKM. This CDR3 region has 14 residues. The chain's CDR3 is CASTSDGSYYEKYF. The CDR3 DNA reads as TGTGCCAGCACCTCGGACGGGAGCTACTACGAGAAGTACTTC.

This clonotype has ten or more counts. The chain employs TRBV11-2 and TRBJ2-3; D tentatively reads TRBD1 or TRBD2 (6 bases each). Germline CDR1 reads SGHAT; CDR2 reads FQNNGV. The V end lost 2 bases, the J end lost 5 bases, and 26 bases lay between the germline ends. The CDR3 is 19 residues long. The CDR3 DNA reads TGTGCCAGCAGCTTATTCGCCCCGGGGGCGGGTGCCTTGGGAGATACGCAGTATTTT. The encoded protein is CASSLFAPGAGALGDTQYF.

In regard to this clonotype: A read error is likely here: a far larger clone is one base away. The V and J genes are TRBV6-6 and TRBJ1-2, with 8 nucleotides matching TRBD1. CDR3 length: 17 residues. Germline trimming cut 0 bases from V and 9 bases from J; bases unmatched to any gene: 15. Germline V gene data show CDR1 as MNHNY and CDR2 as SVGAGI (reference sequence). The CDR3: CASSYSRRGLSSSCYTF. The DNA for the CDR3 is TGTGCCAGCAGTTACTCGCGCAGGGGGCTAAGTAGTTCTTGCTACACCTTC.